The present T cell receptor (beta chain) was sequenced within a study of metastatic and nonmetastatic thyroid tumors. Study-wide background: Repertoires from malignant and benign thyroid patients were compared across blood and tumor or nodule tissue. Study-level results: Malignant thyroid tumors reportedly had TCR beta diversity that was significantly higher than in benign nodules, in blood and tumor.

There are 12 residues in the CDR3. Trimming cost V 5 bases and J 10 bases, with 12 bases left between them. The germline V gene has CDR1 SEHNR and CDR2 FQNEAQ (reference sequence). Thyroid surgery was preceded by no treatment in any patient. This clone was seen many times. Its antigen is not known. In the source study's methods: Clinicopathological groups differed in CDR3, with these differences serving to build a distant-metastasis classifier for papillary thyroid cancer. TCRdb ran MiXCR on the PCR reads. The V and J calls here are based on TCRdb, not the publication. Among about 30,000 clones, 15% to 20% were seen once, and the ten largest hold approximately 4.4%.

This rearrangement joins TRBV7-9 to TRBJ2-1; D not certain. The receptor's source is a female donor with papillary thyroid cancer or a benign thyroid nodule (not recorded which). Some clones in this sample may be carry-over from other donors' samples. Specimen: blood. CDR3 region: CASSPQLLEQFF. Written as DNA, the CDR3 is TGTGCCAGCAGCCCCCAGCTTCTCGAGCAGTTCTTC.